The 32 T cell receptor beta chains below all came from one sample that was sequenced in a study of T cell repertoires in cytomegalovirus infection. Using its own MiXCR run on the reads, TCRdb lists one record per CDR3 protein. Of 100,000 or so distinct CDR3 sequences in the sample, roughly a quarter were seen once. Sequencing was carried out using CD8+ T cells from PBMCs. The receptor source for this set is a human donor in good health (CMV status not recorded). Some clones in this sample may be carry-over from other donors' samples.

This clonotype has ten or more counts. This chain joins TRBV7-8 and TRBJ2-3; D is undetermined. This CDR3 region has 15 residues. Per the germline V gene, CDR1 is SGHVS and CDR2 is FQNEAQ. V was cut by 2 bases and J by 4 bases, with 13 bases left in between. The CDR3 DNA reads TGTGCCAGCAGCTTAAGGGTCCCACAAGCAGATACGCAGTATTTT. Translated: CASSLRVPQADTQYF.

This clonotype showed up many times. The DNA for the CDR3 is TGTGCCAGCAGAGACGGTCAGTCACCCCTCCACTTT. Protein: CASRDGQSPLHF. The chain couples TRBV12-3 or TRBV12-4 to TRBJ1-6, with D unclear. V dropped 6 bases and J dropped 10 bases, with 10 bases sitting between them. This CDR3 comprises 12 residues.

J is TRBJ1-1 and V is TRBV29-1; 9 bases line up with TRBD1. V was pared by 4 bases and J by 6 bases, with 3 bases of the junction left unmatched. Germline V gene lookup returns CDR1 SQVTM and CDR2 ANQGSEA. This CDR3 has 12 amino acids. CDR3 protein: CSVGDRESEAFF. In DNA, the CDR3 is TGCAGCGTTGGGGACAGGGAGTCTGAAGCTTTCTTT.

This chain uses TRBV7-9 with TRBJ2-1; 8 bases are a match to TRBD1. The CDR3 spans 11 residues. Germline V lookup: CDR1 SEHNR, CDR2 FQNEAQ (reference sequence). The V and J ends lost 3 bases and 13 bases, in that order; junction bases with no gene match: 2. For the CDR3, the DNA is TGTGCCAGCAGCTTCGGGACAGGACAGTTCTTC. Translated, it gives CASSFGTGQFF.

The chain has TRBV5-6 and TRBJ2-2, with D hard to call. The V gene's germline CDR1 is SGHDT and CDR2 YYEEEE. This CDR3 is built from 12 residues. V was trimmed by 0 bases and J by 7 bases, leaving 4 bases between them. The CDR3 loop reads CASSLGYGELFF. CDR3 in DNA: TGTGCCAGCAGCTTGGGCTACGGGGAGCTGTTTTTT.

The genes are TRBV5-1 and TRBJ2-7; D is perhaps TRBD1 (8 bases). In germline, CDR1 is SGHRS, CDR2 YFSETQ. V was trimmed by 3 bases and J by 1 base, leaving 11 bases between them. This CDR3 comprises 14 residues. The CDR3 DNA sequence: TGCGCCAGCAGCTCACAGGGGGGGTCCTACGAGCAGTACTTC. Translated: CASSSQGGSYEQYF.

The rearrangement joins TRBV7-8 to TRBJ1-1; 9 bases are a match to TRBD1. J lost 1 base, V lost 6 bases, and 3 bases had no gene match. The CDR3 covers 14 residues. Germline V gene data show CDR1 as SGHVS and CDR2 as FQNEAQ. The DNA for the CDR3 is TGTGCCAGCAGGCAGACAGGGGGGAACACTGAAGCTTTCTTT. Protein: CASRQTGGNTEAFF.

CDR3 in DNA: TGCAGCGTTGAAGATGGGTGGCGGGACCAATATGGCTACACCTTC. It encodes CSVEDGWRDQYGYTF. J is TRBJ1-2 and V is TRBV29-1, with D perhaps matching TRBD1 (5 bases). Germline CDR1 SQVTM, CDR2 ANQGSEA. This CDR3 contains 15 residues. V shed 0 bases and J shed 5 bases, with 16 bases lying between them.

Comments on this clonotype: A read error may be the cause here, since a much bigger clone is one base away. J is TRBJ2-1 and V is TRBV7-2; 7 bases map to TRBD2. The CDR3 totals 15 residues. The germline gives CDR1 SGHTA, CDR2 FQGNSA. The CDR3 coding sequence is TGTGCCAGCAGCCGGGGGGACGCCAAATACAGTGAGCAGTTCTTC. Translation: CASSRGDAKYSEQFF. Supplemented by reference TRBV7-2 and TRBJ2-1, the full variable domain reads GAGVSQSPSNKVTEKGKDVELRCDPISGHTALYWYRQSLGQGLEFLIYFQGNSAPDKSGLPSDRFSAERTGGSVSTLTIQRTQQEDSAVYLCASSRGDAKYSEQFFGPGTRLTVL.

The rearrangement links TRBV4-1 to TRBJ1-1; TRBD1 aligns across 7 bases. CDR1 and CDR2 from the germline V gene are MGHRA and YSYEKL. The CDR3 covers 13 residues. V was clipped by 4 bases and J by 7 bases; unmatched bases: 6. The CDR3 sequence: CASSLRQGNEAFF. The CDR3 DNA sequence: TGCGCCAGCAGCCTCCGACAGGGAAATGAAGCTTTCTTT.

At least ten counts were recorded for this clonotype. The V call is TRBV7-9, the J call TRBJ2-2; unclear D gene. Trimming cost V 5 bases and J 5 bases, with 3 bases left between them. The CDR3 runs to 11 residues. Germline values: CDR1 SEHNR, CDR2 FQNEAQ (reference sequence). The CDR3 nucleotides read TGTGCCAGCAGCCCGACCGGGGAGCTGTTTTTT. It codes for CASSPTGELFF.

The chain recombines TRBV20-1 with TRBJ2-2; D may be TRBD1 or TRBD2 (5 bases each). The germline V and J ends were trimmed by 0 bases and 4 bases, with 12 bases remaining between them. CDR1 and CDR2 (germline): DFQATT, SNEGSKA (reference sequence). The CDR3 spans 15 residues. The CDR3 loop is CSARDFRGRTGELFF. The CDR3 region has the DNA TGCAGTGCTAGAGATTTCCGGGGACGCACCGGGGAGCTGTTTTTT.

This clonotype has at least ten counts. The chain is built from TRBV7-6 and TRBJ2-2; no clear D gene. Germline V gives CDR1 SGHVS, CDR2 FNYEAQ. The length of the CDR3 is 16 residues. Trimming pared 0 bases from V and 1 base from J, leaving 9 bases between. For the CDR3, the DNA is TGTGCCAGCAGCTTAGCCCCAGCGATGAACACCGGGGAGCTGTTTTTT. Residues: CASSLAPAMNTGELFF. Together with reference TRBV7-6 and TRBJ2-2, the CDR3 gives the full variable domain: GAGVSQSPRYKVTKRGQDVALRCDPISGHVSLYWYRQALGQGPEFLTYFNYEAQQDKSGLPNDRFSAERPEGSISTLTIQRTEQRDSAMYRCASSLAPAMNTGELFFGEGSRLTVL.

Only a few counts were recorded for this clonotype. The J gene is TRBJ2-1, the V gene TRBV2, with a weak D call TRBD2 (5 bases). The CDR3 consists of 14 residues. V was cut by 3 bases and J by 4 bases, with 10 bases left in between. From germline, CDR1 is SNHLY and CDR2 FYNNEI. The CDR3 region is CASSDGAEYNEQFF. CDR3 bases: TGTGCCAGCAGTGACGGAGCGGAGTACAATGAGCAGTTCTTC.

The chain joins TRBV7-9 to TRBJ2-2; D gene uncertain. The germline gives CDR1 SEHNR, CDR2 FQNEAQ (reference sequence). V was clipped by 5 bases and J by 0 bases, with 10 bases between them. The CDR3 extends over 15 amino acids. CDR3 region: CASSARASNTGELFF. CDR3 nucleotide sequence: TGTGCCAGCAGCGCAAGAGCGTCGAACACCGGGGAGCTGTTTTTT.

CDR3 amino acids: CASGTHSGDEYF. In nucleotides, the CDR3 is TGTGCCAGCGGTACCCACTCCGGAGATGAGTATTTT. The chain couples TRBV2 to TRBJ2-3; no firm D call. Trimming removed 8 bases from V and 13 bases from J, with 19 bases in between. CDR3 size: 12 residues. Germline-derived CDR1 and CDR2 are SNHLY and FYNNEI.

Ten or more counts support this clonotype. V gene TRBV9 combines with J gene TRBJ2-3; TRBD2 matches at 8 bases. In germline, CDR1 is SGDLS, CDR2 YYNGEE. V shed 4 bases and J 4 bases; nucleotides not matched to a gene: 5. The CDR3 consists of 14 residues. CDR3 nucleotides: TGTGCCAGCAGCCTAAGCGGGAGACCAGATACGCAGTATTTT. Its translation is CASSLSGRPDTQYF.

The chain has TRBV11-2 and TRBJ2-1, with 10 bases fitting TRBD2. V lost 1 base and J lost 4; bases outside the gene matches: 10. Germline assignment: CDR1 SGHAT and CDR2 FQNNGV. CDR3 length equals 18 residues. The CDR3 DNA reads as TGTGCCAGCAGCTTAGGGCTAGCGGGAGCTTTCAGTTACAATGAGCAGTTCTTC. Translation gives CASSLGLAGAFSYNEQFF.

This sequence joins TRBV20-1 and TRBJ2-7; D remains unclear. V dropped 3 bases and J dropped 0 bases, with 9 bases sitting between them. The V gene's germline CDR1 is DFQATT and CDR2 SNEGSKA (reference sequence). The CDR3 spans 13 residues. The CDR3 loop is CSARTGLSYEQYF. The CDR3 nucleotides are TGCAGTGCTAGGACGGGCCTCTCCTACGAGCAGTACTTC.

V and J are TRBV28 and TRBJ1-6; D not resolved. The CDR3 loop spans 17 amino acids. V shed 5 bases and J shed 3 bases, with 17 bases lying between them. CDR1 and CDR2 (germline): MDHEN, SYDVKM. CDR3: CASSPGRHTRYNSPLHF. The CDR3 coding sequence is TGTGCCAGCAGTCCTGGACGGCATACCCGCTATAATTCACCCCTCCACTTT. Filled out from reference TRBV28 and TRBJ1-6, the complete variable domain reads DVKVTQSSRYLVKRTGEKVFLECVQDMDHENMFWYRQDPGLGLRLIYFSYDVKMKEKGDIPEGYSVSREKKERFSLILESASTNQTSMYLCASSPGRHTRYNSPLHFGNGTRLTVT.

V and J are TRBV2 and TRBJ2-7, with TRBD1 matching 7 bases. The CDR3 runs 14 residues. The V gene end was trimmed by 1 base and the J gene end by 4 bases; junction bases not matched to a gene: 4. Germline-derived CDR1 and CDR2 are SNHLY and FYNNEI. CDR3 protein: CASSEGSRGYEQYF. The CDR3 DNA sequence: TGTGCCAGCAGTGAAGGTAGCAGGGGGTACGAGCAGTACTTC.

At least ten counts were recorded for this clonotype. The chain recombines TRBV28 with TRBJ2-1; a possible D gene is TRBD1 (6 bases). Germline V gene lookup returns CDR1 MDHEN and CDR2 SYDVKM. There are 18 residues in the CDR3. Trimming took 3 bases from V and 0 from J, leaving 18 bases between them. This CDR3 reads CASSFPPDSPSSYNEQFF. CDR3 coding DNA: TGTGCCAGCAGTTTCCCCCCGGACAGCCCTAGCTCCTACAATGAGCAGTTCTTC.

The chain recombines TRBV20-1 with TRBJ1-1; D may be TRBD1 (5 bases). The CDR3 sequence is 12 residues long. Germline CDR1 and CDR2: DFQATT and SNEGSKA (reference sequence). Trimming shortened V by 0 bases and J by 10 bases, and 12 bases separated the two germline ends. The CDR3 DNA sequence: TGCAGTGCTAGAGATGGGGGGGTTCTAGCTTTCTTT. It is translated as CSARDGGVLAFF.

The rearrangement joins TRBV28 to TRBJ2-3, with TRBD2 matching 8 bases. Germline trimming cut 3 bases from V and 7 bases from J; bases unmatched to any gene: 6. The CDR3 is made up of 14 amino acids. CDR1 and CDR2 from the germline V gene are MDHEN and SYDVKM. CDR3 coding DNA: TGTGCCAGCAGTTTTGAGCGGGAGCGAAATACGCAGTATTTT. It codes for CASSFERERNTQYF.

The chain couples TRBV2 to TRBJ2-5; 10 bases map to TRBD1. CDR1 and CDR2 (germline): SNHLY, FYNNEI. Trimming removed 2 bases from V and 5 bases from J; junction bases left unmatched: 5. The CDR3 consists of 15 residues. The DNA of the CDR3 is TGTGCCAGCAGTGAAAGGGACAGGGGTCCGGAGACCCAGTACTTC. This encodes CASSERDRGPETQYF. Based on the CDR3 plus reference TRBV2 and TRBJ2-5, the full variable domain is EPEVTQTPSHQVTQMGQEVILRCVPISNHLYFYWYRQILGQKVEFLVSFYNNEISEKSEIFDDQFSVERPDGSNFTLKIRSTKLEDSAMYFCASSERDRGPETQYFGPGTRLLVL.

Many counts were recorded for this clonotype. This chain uses TRBV19 with TRBJ1-5; 8 nucleotides line up with TRBD1. The germline V gene has CDR1 LNHDA and CDR2 SQIVND (reference sequence). Trimming removed 9 bases from V and 0 bases from J; junction bases left unmatched: 13. The CDR3 length is 17 residues. The CDR3: CASATGRGQASNQPQHF. CDR3 coding DNA: TGTGCCAGCGCCACCGGACGGGGACAGGCTAGCAATCAGCCCCAGCATTTT.

This clonotype was seen a few times. This chain connects TRBV3-1 to TRBJ2-7; TRBD2 might be the D (7 bases). Germline-derived CDR1 and CDR2 are LGHDT and YNNKEL (reference sequence). Trimming stripped 7 bases from V and 4 bases from J, with 20 bases between. The CDR3 is 15 amino acids. CDR3 nucleotide sequence: TGTGCCAGCATGAATGCGAGGAGGGGGGGATACGAGCAGTACTTC. It codes for CASMNARRGGYEQYF.

The V gene is TRBV12-3 or TRBV12-4, the J gene TRBJ2-1; the D is unclear. V lost 5 bases and J 9 bases, leaving 11 bases between the germline ends. The CDR3 has 12 residues. CDR3 residues: CASSAPLGEQFF. The CDR3, as DNA: TGTGCCAGCAGTGCACCCCTCGGTGAGCAGTTCTTC.

This clonotype was seen repeatedly, ten times or more. V usage is TRBV7-2 and J usage is TRBJ1-2, with D unclear. This CDR3 has 14 residues. The germline CDR1 and CDR2 sequences are SGHTA and FQGNSA. Trimming removed 7 bases from V and 3 bases from J, with 15 bases in between. DNA for the CDR3: TGTGCCAGCACCCCGGTTTCAGGAGACTATGGCTACACCTTC. Translated, it gives CASTPVSGDYGYTF.

The chain recombines TRBV27 with TRBJ2-7; possibly TRBD1 for D (5 bases). The CDR3 is made up of 14 amino acids. The ends were cut back, 5 bases at V and 3 bases at J, with 14 bases in the middle. The germline V gene has CDR1 MNHEY and CDR2 SMNVEV (reference sequence). CDR3 sequence: CASSPRQRHYEQYF. DNA for the CDR3: TGTGCCAGCAGTCCAAGACAGAGACACTACGAGCAGTACTTC.

This clonotype has a count of ten or more. The CDR3 DNA is TGTGCCAGCACCGGGGACCGATCCTACGAGCAGTACTTC. Translating it yields CASTGDRSYEQYF. V and J are TRBV7-9 and TRBJ2-7; D tentatively fits TRBD1 or TRBD2 (5 bases each). CDR3 length: 13 residues. Deletions cut 7 bases from V and 1 base from J, with 11 bases between. Germline V gene sequence: CDR1 SEHNR, CDR2 FQNEAQ (reference sequence).

This clonotype showed up many times. The chain is built from TRBV7-6 and TRBJ2-1; D unresolved. The CDR3 covers 12 residues. CDR1 and CDR2 from the germline V gene are SGHVS and FNYEAQ. The V end lost 3 bases, the J end lost 3 bases, and 3 bases lay between the germline ends. Here the CDR3 DNA reads TGTGCCAGCAGCTTTAACTACAATGAGCAGTTCTTC. Residues: CASSFNYNEQFF.